This T cell receptor beta chain was found in a study of T cell changes during pregnancy in multiple sclerosis. V lost 2 bases to trimming and J lost 0 bases; unmatched junction nucleotides: 4. Looked up from germline, CDR1 is SGHTA and CDR2 is FQGTGA. The CDR3 has 18 residues. Method: immunoSEQ multiplex PCR; TCRdb's copy keeps in-frame clones and lacks some. The profile covers some 110,000 clones, with under 95% appearing a single time and 1.6% taken by the ten largest. The sequenced sample was peripheral blood, obtained before pregnancy. The source is a female donor with multiple sclerosis, enrolled in a pregnancy study. The chain combines TRBV7-3 with TRBJ2-2; TRBD2 matches at 12 bases. CDR3 DNA: TGTGCCAGCAGCTTATATGCTAGCGGGGGGGCGAACACCGGGGAGCTGTTTTTT. It yields the protein CASSLYASGGANTGELFF. The whole variable domain, filled in from reference TRBV7-3 and TRBJ2-2, reads GAGVSQTPSNKVTEKGKYVELRCDPISGHTALYWYRQSLGQGPEFLIYFQGTGAADDSGLPNDRFFAVRPEGSVSTLKIQRTERGDSAVYLCASSLYASGGANTGELFFGEGSRLTVL.